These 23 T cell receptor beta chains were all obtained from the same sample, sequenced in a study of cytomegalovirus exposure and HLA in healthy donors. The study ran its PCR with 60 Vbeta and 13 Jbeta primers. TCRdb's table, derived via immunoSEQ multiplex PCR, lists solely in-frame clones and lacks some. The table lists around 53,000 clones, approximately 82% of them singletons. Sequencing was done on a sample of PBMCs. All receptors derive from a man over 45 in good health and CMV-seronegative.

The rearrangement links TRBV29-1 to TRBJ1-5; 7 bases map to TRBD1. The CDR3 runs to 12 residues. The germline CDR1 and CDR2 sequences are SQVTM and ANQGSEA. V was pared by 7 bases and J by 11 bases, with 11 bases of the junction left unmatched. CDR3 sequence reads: CSASKGDSTQHF. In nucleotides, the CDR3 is TGCAGCGCTTCAAAAGGGGACAGCACCCAGCATTTT. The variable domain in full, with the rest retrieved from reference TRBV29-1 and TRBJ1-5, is SAVISQKPSRDICQRGTSLTIQCQVDSQVTMMFWYRQQPGQSLTLIATANQGSEATYESGFVIDKFPISRPNLTFSTLTVSNMSPEDSSIYLCSASKGDSTQHFGDGTRLSIL.

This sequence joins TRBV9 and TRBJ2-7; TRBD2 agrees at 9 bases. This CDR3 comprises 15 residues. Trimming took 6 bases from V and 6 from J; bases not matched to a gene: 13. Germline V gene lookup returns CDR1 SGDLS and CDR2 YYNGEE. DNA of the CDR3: TGTGCCAGCAAGTGGAAAGCGGGGGGCCACGGCGAGCAGTACTTC. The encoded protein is CASKWKAGGHGEQYF.

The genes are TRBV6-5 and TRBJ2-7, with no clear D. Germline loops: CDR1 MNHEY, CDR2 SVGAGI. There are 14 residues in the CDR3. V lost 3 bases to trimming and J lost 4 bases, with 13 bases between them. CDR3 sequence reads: CASSYQSGGYEQYF. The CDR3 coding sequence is TGTGCCAGCAGTTATCAGTCCGGCGGATACGAGCAGTACTTC.

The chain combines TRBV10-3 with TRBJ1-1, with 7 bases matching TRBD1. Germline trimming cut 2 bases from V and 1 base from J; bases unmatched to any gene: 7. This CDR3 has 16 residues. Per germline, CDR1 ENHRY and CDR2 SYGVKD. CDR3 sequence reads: CAISEPSTGRNTEAFF. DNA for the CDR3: TGTGCCATCAGTGAGCCCTCGACAGGGAGGAACACTGAAGCTTTCTTT.

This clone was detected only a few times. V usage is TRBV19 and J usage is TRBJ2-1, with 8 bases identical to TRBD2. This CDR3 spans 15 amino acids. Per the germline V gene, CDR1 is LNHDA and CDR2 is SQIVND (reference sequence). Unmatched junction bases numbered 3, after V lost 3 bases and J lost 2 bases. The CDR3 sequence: CASSMVAGTYNEQFF. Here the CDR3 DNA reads TGTGCCAGTAGTATGGTAGCGGGGACCTACAATGAGCAGTTCTTC.

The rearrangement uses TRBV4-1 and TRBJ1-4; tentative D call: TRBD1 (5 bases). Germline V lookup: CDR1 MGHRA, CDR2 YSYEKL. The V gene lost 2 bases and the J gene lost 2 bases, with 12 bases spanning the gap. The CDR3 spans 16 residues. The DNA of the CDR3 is TGCGCCAGCAGCCAAACCCAAGGGGCGACTAATGAAAAACTGTTTTTT. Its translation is CASSQTQGATNEKLFF.

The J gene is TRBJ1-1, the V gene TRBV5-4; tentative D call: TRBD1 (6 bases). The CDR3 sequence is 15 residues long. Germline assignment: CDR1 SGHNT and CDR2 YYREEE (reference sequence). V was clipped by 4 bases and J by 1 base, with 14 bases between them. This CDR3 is CASSAGQPRNTEAFF. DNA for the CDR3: TGTGCCAGCAGCGCTGGACAGCCCAGGAACACTGAAGCTTTCTTT.

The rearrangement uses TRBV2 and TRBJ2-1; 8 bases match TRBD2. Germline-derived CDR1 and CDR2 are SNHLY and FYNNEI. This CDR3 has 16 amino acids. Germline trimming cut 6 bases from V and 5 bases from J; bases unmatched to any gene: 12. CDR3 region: CASRAVRGAQDNEQFF. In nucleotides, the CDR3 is TGTGCCAGCAGGGCGGTGCGGGGGGCTCAGGACAATGAGCAGTTCTTC.

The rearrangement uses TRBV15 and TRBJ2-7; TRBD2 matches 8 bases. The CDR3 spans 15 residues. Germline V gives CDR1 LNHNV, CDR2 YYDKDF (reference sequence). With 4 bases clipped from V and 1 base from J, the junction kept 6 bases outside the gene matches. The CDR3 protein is CATSKERGPSYEQYF. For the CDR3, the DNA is TGTGCCACCAGCAAAGAGCGGGGGCCATCCTACGAGCAGTACTTC.

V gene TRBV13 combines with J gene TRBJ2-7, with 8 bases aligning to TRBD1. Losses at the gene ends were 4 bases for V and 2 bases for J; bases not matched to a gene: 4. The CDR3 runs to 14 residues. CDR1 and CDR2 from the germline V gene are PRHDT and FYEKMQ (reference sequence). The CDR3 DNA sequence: TGTGCCAGCAGCTCGACAGGGGAAGCCTACGAGCAGTACTTC. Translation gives CASSSTGEAYEQYF.

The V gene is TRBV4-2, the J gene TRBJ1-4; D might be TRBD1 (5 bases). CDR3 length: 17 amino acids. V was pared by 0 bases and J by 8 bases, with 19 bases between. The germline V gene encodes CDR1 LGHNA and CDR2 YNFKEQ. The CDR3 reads CASSQDHLGSGGEKLFF. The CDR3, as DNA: TGTGCCAGCAGCCAAGATCACTTGGGGTCGGGGGGGGAAAAACTGTTTTTT.

The CDR3 is CASSPKHSPDTEAFF. The CDR3 DNA reads TGTGCCAGCTCCCCTAAGCACAGTCCTGACACTGAAGCTTTCTTT. The rearrangement joins TRBV18 to TRBJ1-1; no definite D call. The germline V and J ends were trimmed by 6 bases and 3 bases, with 17 bases remaining between them. Germline CDR1 reads KGHSH; CDR2 reads LQKENI. The CDR3 has 15 amino acids.

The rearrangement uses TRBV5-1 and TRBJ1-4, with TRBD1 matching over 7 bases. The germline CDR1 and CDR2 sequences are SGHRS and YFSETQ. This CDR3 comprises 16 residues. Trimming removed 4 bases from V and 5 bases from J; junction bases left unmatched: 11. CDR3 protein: CASSPRQGGSNEKLFF. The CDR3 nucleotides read TGCGCCAGCAGCCCTCGACAGGGTGGATCCAATGAAAAACTGTTTTTT.

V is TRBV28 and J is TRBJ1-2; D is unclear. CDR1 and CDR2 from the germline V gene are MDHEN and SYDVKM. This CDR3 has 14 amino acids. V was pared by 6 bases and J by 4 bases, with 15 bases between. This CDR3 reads CASRYRGYIYGYTF. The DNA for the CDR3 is TGTGCCAGCAGGTATCGGGGATATATCTATGGCTACACCTTC.

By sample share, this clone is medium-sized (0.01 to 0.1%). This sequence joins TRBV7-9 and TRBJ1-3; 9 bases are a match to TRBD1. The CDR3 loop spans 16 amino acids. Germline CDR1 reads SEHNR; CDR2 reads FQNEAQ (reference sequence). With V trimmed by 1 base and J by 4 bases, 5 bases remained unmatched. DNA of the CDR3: TGTGCCAGCAGCTTAGAGTCTGGGACAGGGGGAAACACCATATATTTT. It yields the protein CASSLESGTGGNTIYF.

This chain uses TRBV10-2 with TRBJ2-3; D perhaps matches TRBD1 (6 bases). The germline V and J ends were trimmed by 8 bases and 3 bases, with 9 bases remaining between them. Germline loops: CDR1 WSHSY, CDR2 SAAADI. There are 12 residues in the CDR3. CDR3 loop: CASRDTTDTQYF. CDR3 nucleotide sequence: TGCGCCAGCCGGGACACTACAGATACGCAGTATTTT.

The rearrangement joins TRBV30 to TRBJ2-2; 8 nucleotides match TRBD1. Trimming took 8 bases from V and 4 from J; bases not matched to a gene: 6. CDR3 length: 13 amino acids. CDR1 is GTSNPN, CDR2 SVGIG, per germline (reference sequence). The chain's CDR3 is CARRQGRTGELFF. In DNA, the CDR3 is TGTGCCAGAAGACAGGGGCGCACCGGGGAGCTGTTTTTT.

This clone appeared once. CDR3 loop: CASSQGAEAFF. As DNA, the CDR3 is TGCGCCAGCAGCCAAGGAGCTGAAGCTTTCTTT. The chain is built from TRBV4-1 and TRBJ1-1, with unresolved D. CDR3 length: 11 amino acids. CDR1 and CDR2 from the germline V gene are MGHRA and YSYEKL. Trimming shortened V by 1 base and J by 6 bases, and 3 bases separated the two germline ends.

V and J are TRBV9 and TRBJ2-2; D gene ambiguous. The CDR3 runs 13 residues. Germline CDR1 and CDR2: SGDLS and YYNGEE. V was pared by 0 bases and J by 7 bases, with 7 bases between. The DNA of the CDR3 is TGTGCCAGCAGCGTAGGGCTTGGCGGGGAGCTGTTTTTT. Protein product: CASSVGLGGELFF.

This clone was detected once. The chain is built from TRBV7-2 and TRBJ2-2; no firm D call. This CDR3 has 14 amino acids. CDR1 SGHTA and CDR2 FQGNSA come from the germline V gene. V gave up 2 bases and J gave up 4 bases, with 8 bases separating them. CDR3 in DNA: TGTGCCAGCAGCTTATTTTCTTTCACCGGGGAGCTGTTTTTT. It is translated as CASSLFSFTGELFF.

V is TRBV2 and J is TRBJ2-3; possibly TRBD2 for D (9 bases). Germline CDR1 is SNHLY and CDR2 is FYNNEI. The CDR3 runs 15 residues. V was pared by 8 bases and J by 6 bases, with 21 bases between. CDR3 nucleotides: TGTGCCAGCTCCGAAGCGGGGGGACAGGCGGATACGCAGTATTTT. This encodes CASSEAGGQADTQYF.

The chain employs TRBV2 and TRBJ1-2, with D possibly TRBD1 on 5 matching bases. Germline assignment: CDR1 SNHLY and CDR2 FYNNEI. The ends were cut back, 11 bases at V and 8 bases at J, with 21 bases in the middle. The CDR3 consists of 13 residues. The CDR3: CARGGRRADGYTF. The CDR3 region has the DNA TGTGCCCGGGGGGGAAGACGGGCCGACGGCTACACCTTC.

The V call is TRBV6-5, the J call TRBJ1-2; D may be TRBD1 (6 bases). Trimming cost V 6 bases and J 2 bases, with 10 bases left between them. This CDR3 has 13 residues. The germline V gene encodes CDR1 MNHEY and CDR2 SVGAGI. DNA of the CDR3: TGTGCCAGCAGCCCTGGACAGAACTATGGCTACACCTTC. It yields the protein CASSPGQNYGYTF.